The clone carrying this T cell receptor beta chain was seen only a few times. Its specificity is unknown. By quantitative 5'-RACE with molecular barcodes, the TCR beta libraries were made. One entry per CDR3 protein, called by TCRdb with MiXCR from the 5' RACE reads. The sample consists of approximately 140,000 distinct CDR3 sequences, under 45% of them appearing once. This sample is part of a study of CD8 T cells in ankylosing spondylitis. Study-wide points: The study looked at matched synovial fluid samples from ankylosing spondylitis patients. Disease-linked clones were reported to be significantly enriched there. Ankylosing spondylitis blood seemed to carry a telltale TCR beta motif made of under 10 highly homologous variants.

Germline V CDR1 and CDR2: DFQATT, SNEGSKA (reference sequence). The CDR3 is 16 residues long. V was pared by 2 bases and J by 4 bases, with 11 bases of the junction left unmatched. The sample taken for sequencing was synovial fluid, either unsorted or a sorted T cell fraction (not recorded which). The chain links TRBV20-1 to TRBJ2-1; 7 nucleotides match TRBD2. The TCR comes from a male donor with ankylosing spondylitis. The CDR3 DNA follows: TGCAGTGCTAGAACCCCGGCTAGCGGAGATTACAATGAGCAGTTCTTC. Amino acids: CSARTPASGDYNEQFF.